These T cell receptor beta chains were read from a single sample in a study of CD8+ T cells in alopecia areata. Profiling relied on immunoSEQ multiplex PCR, and the TCRdb table lists in-frame clones only, not all of them. The table includes about 250,000 clones, around three fifths detected once. The source material was CD4+ T cells sorted from blood, sampled at approximately week 51, from a patient treated with tofacitinib. The source is a human donor with alopecia areata. CDR3s include the opening cysteine and the closing phenylalanine or tryptophan. A D gene is named only where the DNA matches it firmly. The size field is filled for only some rows; it gives once, few, many or a size class.

J	V	D	size	CDR3	DNA
TRBJ2-5	TRBV7-2	TRBD2	few	CASSVAGGPETQYF	TGTGCCAGCAGCGTAGCGGGGGGGCCGGAGACCCAGTACTTC
TRBJ2-2	TRBV4-2	NA	few	CASSQEKRNTGELFF	TGTGCCAGCAGCCAAGAAAAGAGGAACACCGGGGAGCTGTTTTTT
TRBJ1-1	TRBV9	NA	NA	CASTESTDVVTEAFF	TGTGCCAGCACCGAATCGACAGACGTCGTCACTGAAGCTTTCTTT
TRBJ1-2	TRBV5-6	TRBD1	NA	CASSGTGGVLRGYTF	TGTGCCAGCTCCGGGACAGGGGGCGTTTTACGTGGCTACACCTTC
TRBJ2-7	TRBV5-6	NA	NA	CASSPGVGAEQYF	TGTGCCAGCAGCCCCGGGGTGGGGGCCGAGCAGTACTTC
TRBJ1-2	TRBV4-1	NA	few	CASSQDRPYGYTF	TGCGCCAGCAGCCAAGATAGACCCTATGGCTACACCTTC
TRBJ2-5	TRBV29-1	NA	NA	CSVVTPQETQYF	TGCAGCGTTGTCACACCGCAAGAGACCCAGTACTTC
TRBJ1-2	TRBV7-2	NA	NA	CASSLRRDNYGYTF	TGTGCCAGCAGCTTAAGAAGAGACAACTATGGCTACACCTTC
TRBJ2-1	TRBV19	TRBD1	NA	CASSTGQGTQFF	TGTGCCAGTAGTACCGGACAGGGGACGCAGTTCTTC
TRBJ1-5	TRBV5-6	TRBD1	NA	CASSPDRGSNQPQHF	TGTGCCAGCAGCCCGGACAGGGGAAGCAATCAGCCCCAGCATTTT
TRBJ2-5	TRBV29-1	NA	few	CSVSVGSTTETQYF	TGCAGCGTTTCCGTCGGTTCCACTACGGAGACCCAGTACTTC
TRBJ1-5	TRBV10-3	NA	few	CAISGTVGSNQPQHF	TGTGCCATCAGTGGGACAGTAGGGAGCAATCAGCCCCAGCATTTT
TRBJ2-5	TRBV29-1	NA	NA	CSVEGQGDETQYF	TGCAGCGTTGAAGGGCAGGGAGACGAGACCCAGTACTTC
TRBJ2-2	TRBV18	TRBD1	few	CASSPRQGDTGELFF	TGTGCCAGCTCACCACGACAGGGGGACACCGGGGAGCTGTTTTTT
TRBJ2-3	TRBV6-6	TRBD2	NA	CASSYRGGGSTDTQYF	TGTGCCAGCAGTTACAGAGGCGGGGGGAGCACAGATACGCAGTATTTT
TRBJ2-3	TRBV29-1	NA	NA	CSVGPPDLRPTDTQYF	TGCAGCGTTGGTCCCCCAGACCTAAGACCCACAGATACGCAGTATTTT
TRBJ2-7	TRBV30	NA	NA	CAWSQQGYEQYF	TGTGCCTGGAGCCAGCAGGGCTACGAGCAGTACTTC
TRBJ2-2	TRBV2	NA	NA	CASSEAELNTGELFF	TGTGCCAGCAGTGAAGCGGAGTTGAACACCGGGGAGCTGTTTTTT
TRBJ1-6	TRBV6-5	NA	NA	CASSFRGDSPLHF	TGTGCCAGCAGTTTTAGAGGCGATTCACCCCTCCACTTT
TRBJ2-5	TRBV5-1	NA	NA	CASGNRPGETQYF	TGCGCCAGCGGAAACCGGCCCGGAGAGACCCAGTACTTC
TRBJ2-3	TRBV30	NA	NA	CAWSFTDTQYF	TGTGCCTGGAGTTTCACAGATACGCAGTATTTT
TRBJ1-2	TRBV30	NA	NA	CAWSVLLYGYTF	TGTGCCTGGAGTGTACTCCTCTATGGCTACACCTTC
TRBJ2-3	TRBV9	TRBD2	few	CASSGARGGRFSDTQYF	TGTGCCAGCAGCGGGGCGCGGGGGGGCAGGTTCTCAGATACGCAGTATTTT
TRBJ2-7	TRBV9	TRBD1	NA	CASSVGTGGHYEQYF	TGTGCCAGCAGCGTCGGGACAGGGGGTCACTACGAGCAGTACTTC
TRBJ1-4	TRBV29-1	NA	NA	CSVDRGAGEKLFF	TGCAGCGTTGACCGGGGGGCAGGAGAAAAACTGTTTTTT
TRBJ1-2	TRBV18	TRBD1	NA	CASSRDSNYGYTF	TGTGCCAGCTCTCGGGACAGCAACTATGGCTACACCTTC
TRBJ1-1	TRBV5-1	NA	few	CASSLVPNTEAFF	TGCGCCAGCAGCTTGGTCCCGAACACTGAAGCTTTCTTT
TRBJ1-2	TRBV7-9	NA	NA	CASSLASGGYGYTF	TGTGCCAGCAGCTTAGCATCTGGGGGCTATGGCTACACCTTC
TRBJ2-2	TRBV19	TRBD2	few	CASSPSGGGTGELFF	TGTGCCAGTAGTCCCTCGGGGGGAGGGACCGGGGAGCTGTTTTTT
TRBJ2-3	TRBV7-2	NA	NA	CASTRYSTDTQYF	TGTGCCAGCACACGGTATAGCACAGATACGCAGTATTTT
TRBJ2-7	TRBV7-2	NA	NA	CASSLRRRSYEQYF	TGTGCCAGCAGCTTGAGGAGGCGATCCTACGAGCAGTACTTC
TRBJ1-2	TRBV10-3	TRBD1	NA	CAITRTGGSYTF	TGTGCCATCACCCGGACAGGGGGCAGCTACACCTTC
TRBJ1-3	TRBV4-2	NA	NA	CASSQEGTRSVNTIYF	TGTGCCAGCAGCCAAGAAGGTACAAGGAGTGTAAACACCATATATTTT
TRBJ1-1	TRBV7-8	TRBD1	NA	CASSAHDRGGGNTEAFF	TGTGCCAGCAGCGCCCATGACAGGGGAGGGGGAAACACTGAAGCTTTCTTT
TRBJ2-1	TRBV7-2	TRBD2	NA	CASSLAGGPSHEQFF	TGTGCCAGCAGCCTAGCGGGGGGGCCCTCCCATGAGCAGTTCTTC
TRBJ2-5	TRBV5-4	NA	NA	CASSLPRETQYF	TGTGCCAGCAGCTTGCCTCGAGAGACCCAGTACTTC
TRBJ2-1	TRBV6-5	NA	NA	CATRGRSYNEQFF	TGTGCCACGCGGGGAAGGTCCTACAATGAGCAGTTCTTC
TRBJ2-1	TRBV2	NA	few	CASSGRDEQFF	TGTGCCAGCAGTGGACGGGATGAGCAGTTCTTC
TRBJ2-7	TRBV4-2	TRBD2	NA	CASSLLPPLAGGEQYF	TGTGCCAGCAGCCTCCTACCACCCTTAGCGGGGGGTGAGCAGTACTTC
TRBJ2-5	TRBV29-1	NA	few	CSVLTETQYF	TGCAGCGTCCTTACAGAGACCCAGTACTTC
TRBJ2-3	TRBV5-1	NA	NA	CASSFTQGTDTQYF	TGCGCCAGCAGCTTTACCCAGGGCACAGATACGCAGTATTTT
TRBJ2-5	TRBV4-2	NA	NA	CASSQEPKGQETQYF	TGTGCCAGCAGCCAAGAGCCGAAGGGCCAAGAGACCCAGTACTTC
TRBJ1-2	TRBV30	NA	NA	CAWSPTANYGYTF	TGTGCCTGGAGCCCCACAGCTAACTATGGCTACACCTTC
TRBJ2-7	TRBV29-1	NA	few	CSVQANTGNEQYF	TGCAGCGTCCAAGCGAATACAGGGAACGAGCAGTACTTC
TRBJ2-3	TRBV6-5	NA	few	CASSLPGEDTQYF	TGTGCCAGCAGTCTACCGGGGGAAGATACGCAGTATTTT
TRBJ1-4	TRBV6-5	NA	NA	CASSSGRGYNEKLFF	TGTGCCAGCAGTTCGGGAAGGGGATATAATGAAAAACTGTTTTTT